A single sample is the source of the 17 T cell receptor beta chains below, sequenced in a study of shared clonotypes between healthy human individuals. Sequenced by immunoSEQ multiplex PCR; TCRdb stores in-frame clones only, minus some. This repertoire shows around 200,000 clones, approximately 61% found once; its top ten account for 8% to 13%. The sample consisted of memory CD4+ T cells sorted from blood. The subset is: CD45RA-negative fraction. These receptors came from a man aged 25 to 40 in good health.

V gene TRBV7-8 combines with J gene TRBJ1-5; TRBD1 matches 8 bases. CDR1 SGHVS and CDR2 FQNEAQ come from the germline V gene. The CDR3 runs 15 residues. The J segment lost 6 bases and the V segment lost 1 base, leaving 5 bases of the junction unmatched. In nucleotides, the CDR3 is TGTGCCAGCAGCTTAGGGGACAGGAGGCGTCAGCCCCAGCATTTT. It translates to CASSLGDRRRQPQHF. Variable domain in full (rest from reference TRBV7-8 and TRBJ1-5): GAGVSQSPRYKVAKRGQDVALRCDPISGHVSLFWYQQALGQGPEFLTYFQNEAQLDKSGLPSDRFFAERPEGSVSTLKIQRTQQEDSAVYLCASSLGDRRRQPQHFGDGTRLSIL.

The chain links TRBV10-3 to TRBJ2-5; TRBD1 agrees at 7 bases. The CDR3 has 12 residues. The germline V gene has CDR1 ENHRY and CDR2 SYGVKD. V was pared by 11 bases and J by 2 bases, with 5 bases of the junction left unmatched. CDR3 in DNA: TGTGCCGTAGGACAGGATCAAGAGACCCAGTACTTC. Encoded protein: CAVGQDQETQYF.

As for this clone: Within the sample, other DNA sequences also encode this same CDR3. This chain joins TRBV5-1 and TRBJ2-7; D gene uncertain. CDR1 and CDR2 (germline): SGHRS, YFSETQ. This CDR3 has 11 amino acids. V shed 0 bases and J shed 3 bases, with 1 base lying between them. CDR3 DNA: TGCGCCAGCAGCTTGGACTACGAGCAGTACTTC. Its translation is CASSLDYEQYF.

The chain joins TRBV19 to TRBJ2-1; 7 bases fit TRBD2. Germline V gene sequence: CDR1 LNHDA, CDR2 SQIVND (reference sequence). The CDR3 contains 15 residues. The junction had 8 bases not matched to a gene; V was cut back by 4 bases and J by 5 bases. The CDR3 DNA reads TGTGCCAGTAGTACCATGGCTAGCGGCGACAATGAGCAGTTCTTC. This sequence encodes CASSTMASGDNEQFF.

The chain employs TRBV6-4 and TRBJ1-5, with TRBD1 as a possible D gene (5 bases). Trimming removed 11 bases from V and 1 base from J, with 18 bases in between. CDR1 MRHNA and CDR2 SNTAGT come from the germline V gene. The CDR3 sequence is 15 residues long. The CDR3 region is CACPRRGRSNQPQHF. The CDR3 DNA reads TGTGCCTGCCCCCGGAGGGGACGGAGCAATCAGCCCCAGCATTTT.

This clone occurred a few times. The chain links TRBV7-3 to TRBJ2-3, with 7 nucleotides matching TRBD2. V dropped 3 bases and J dropped 1; count of bases not matched to a gene: 4. This CDR3 has 15 amino acids. Germline V lookup: CDR1 SGHTA, CDR2 FQGTGA. The CDR3 loop is CASSFDSGGTDTQYF. The CDR3 DNA follows: TGTGCCAGCAGCTTTGACAGCGGGGGCACAGATACGCAGTATTTT.

V usage is TRBV19 and J usage is TRBJ1-5; D not resolved. The CDR3 consists of 11 residues. Looked up from germline, CDR1 is LNHDA and CDR2 is SQIVND (reference sequence). Trimming cost V 3 bases and J 5 bases, with 2 bases left between them. The CDR3 loop reads CASSMDQPQHF. In DNA form, the CDR3 reads TGTGCCAGTAGTATGGATCAGCCCCAGCATTTT.

This chain connects TRBV4-3 to TRBJ2-7; a weak D match, TRBD2 (6 bases). Germline V gives CDR1 LGHNA, CDR2 YSLEER. V lost 5 bases, J lost 4 bases, and 18 bases lay in between. The CDR3 loop spans 15 amino acids. CDR3 DNA sequence: TGCGCCAGCAGCAGTACTCGGGACTTGAAGTACGAGCAGTACTTC. Its translation is CASSSTRDLKYEQYF.

The chain has TRBV7-9 and TRBJ2-1; 8 positions agree with TRBD2. J gave up 5 bases and V 7 bases, and 19 bases lay outside the gene matches. Germline V CDR1 and CDR2: SEHNR, FQNEAQ (reference sequence). The CDR3 runs 18 residues. DNA for the CDR3: TGTGCCAGCACCCCGTCTCGGCGGGAGGCGCGGAAACACAATGAGCAGTTCTTC. Its translation is CASTPSRREARKHNEQFF. Full variable domain (rest looked up from reference TRBV7-9 and TRBJ2-1): DTGVSQNPRHKITKRGQNVTFRCDPISEHNRLYWYRQTLGQGPEFLTYFQNEAQLEKSRLLSDRFSAERPKGSFSTLEIQRTEQGDSAMYLCASTPSRREARKHNEQFFGPGTRLTVL.

This sequence joins TRBV5-1 and TRBJ2-7, with 8 bases fitting TRBD1. Germline-derived CDR1 and CDR2 are SGHRS and YFSETQ. J was trimmed by 3 bases and V by 9 bases; bases with no gene match: 14. CDR3 length equals 15 residues. CDR3 residues: CATKDEAGGIYEQYF. As DNA, the CDR3 is TGCGCCACTAAAGACGAAGCAGGGGGCATCTACGAGCAGTACTTC. Complete variable domain (other parts from reference TRBV5-1 and TRBJ2-7): KAGVTQTPRYLIKTRGQQVTLSCSPISGHRSVSWYQQTPGQGLQFLFEYFSETQRNKGNFPGRFSGRQFSNSRSEMNVSTLELGDSALYLCATKDEAGGIYEQYFGPGTRLTVT.

This chain connects TRBV2 to TRBJ2-2; perhaps TRBD2 as D (6 bases). V lost 5 bases and J lost 2, with 12 bases in between. Per the germline V gene, CDR1 is SNHLY and CDR2 is FYNNEI. The CDR3 runs 15 residues. The CDR3 loop reads CASSWGLVNTGELFF. The CDR3 DNA follows: TGTGCCAGCAGTTGGGGACTCGTAAACACCGGGGAGCTGTTTTTT. Filled out from reference TRBV2 and TRBJ2-2, the complete variable domain reads EPEVTQTPSHQVTQMGQEVILRCVPISNHLYFYWYRQILGQKVEFLVSFYNNEISEKSEIFDDQFSVERPDGSNFTLKIRSTKLEDSAMYFCASSWGLVNTGELFFGEGSRLTVL.

The chain is built from TRBV19 and TRBJ2-5; D is unclear. This CDR3 contains 13 residues. V was cut by 2 bases and J by 4 bases, with 8 bases left in between. Germline values: CDR1 LNHDA, CDR2 SQIVND (reference sequence). The CDR3 region is CASSITLRETQYF. CDR3 nucleotide sequence: TGTGCCAGTAGTATAACGTTGAGAGAGACCCAGTACTTC. The full variable domain, completed using reference TRBV19 and TRBJ2-5, is DGGITQSPKYLFRKEGQNVTLSCEQNLNHDAMYWYRQDPGQGLRLIYYSQIVNDFQKGDIAEGYSVSREKKESFPLTVTSAQKNPTAFYLCASSITLRETQYFGPGTRLLVL.

This clone was seen a single time. The chain is built from TRBV11-3 and TRBJ2-7, with TRBD2 matching over 11 bases. V was clipped by 3 bases and J by 3 bases; unmatched bases: 1. The CDR3 has 14 residues. Germline CDR1 is SGHNT and CDR2 is YENEEA. The CDR3 sequence is CASSFGLAGYEQYF. CDR3 in DNA: TGTGCCAGCAGCTTTGGACTAGCGGGCTACGAGCAGTACTTC. Full variable domain (rest looked up from reference TRBV11-3 and TRBJ2-7): EAGVVQSPRYKIIEKKQPVAFWCNPISGHNTLYWYLQNLGQGPELLIRYENEEAVDDSQLPKDRFSAERLKGVDSTLKIQPAELGDSAVYLCASSFGLAGYEQYFGPGTRLTVT.

The chain couples TRBV6-1 to TRBJ2-1, with TRBD1 identical over 9 bases. V shed 6 bases, J shed 6 bases, and the junction held 9 bases outside the gene matches. CDR1 is MNHNS, CDR2 SASEGT, per germline. The CDR3 contains 15 residues. The CDR3 DNA is TGTGCCAGCAGCCGAAAATCGACAGGGGGCAATGAGCAGTTCTTC. Amino acids: CASSRKSTGGNEQFF.

The chain employs TRBV6-5 and TRBJ2-1; possibly TRBD1 for D (5 bases). Germline CDR1 is MNHEY and CDR2 is SVGAGI. The V gene lost 2 bases and the J gene lost 12 bases, with 14 bases spanning the gap. The CDR3 runs to 13 residues. CDR3: CASSYATQVGQFF. The CDR3 coding sequence is TGTGCCAGCAGTTACGCGACACAGGTTGGGCAGTTCTTC.

This clone appeared once. The chain links TRBV7-9 to TRBJ2-7, with D uncertain. The V end was cut by 6 bases, the J end by 4 bases, with 19 bases between. CDR1 and CDR2 from the germline V gene are SEHNR and FQNEAQ (reference sequence). This CDR3 comprises 15 residues. CDR3 amino acids: CASSYNPLTVYEQYF. CDR3 nucleotide sequence: TGTGCCAGCAGTTACAATCCCCTGACGGTTTACGAGCAGTACTTC.

The chain employs TRBV7-8 and TRBJ2-7; the D gene is possibly TRBD1 (5 bases). Between the trimmed V and J ends, which lost 5 bases and 1 base, there was a span of 9 bases. Germline values: CDR1 SGHVS, CDR2 FQNEAQ. This CDR3 comprises 13 residues. In nucleotides, the CDR3 is TGTGCCAGCAGCCCAGGGTTGTCCTACGAGCAGTACTTC. The encoded protein is CASSPGLSYEQYF.